Listed below are T cell receptor beta chains from one sample, sequenced in a study of beta chain features in type 1 diabetes. The protocol was immunoSEQ multiplex PCR, while the TCRdb copy is restricted to in-frame clones and leaves out a portion. This table holds around 300,000 clones, roughly 15% found once. Sequences were obtained from naive CD4+ T cells from blood. These receptor sequences come from a man younger than 35 with type 1 diabetes. Each CDR3 is given with its conserved first and last residue. A D gene is named only where the DNA matches it firmly. Clone size is shown for a subset of rows, as once, few, many or a class of expanded clone.

v_call	d_call	clone_size	j_call	cdr3_nt	cdr3_aa
TRBV7-6	-	-	TRBJ1-4	TGTGCCAGCAGCTTAGCGCCACAGTTGGGTAGTGAAAAACTGTTTTTT	CASSLAPQLGSEKLFF
TRBV19	TRBD1	-	TRBJ2-3	TGTGCCAGTAGTATCAGGACAGGGAGTTACACAGATACGCAGTATTTT	CASSIRTGSYTDTQYF
TRBV5-4	-	-	TRBJ2-1	TGTGCCAGCAGCTTGGCACGGAGAAATGACAATGAGCAGTTCTTC	CASSLARRNDNEQFF
TRBV13	-	-	TRBJ1-2	TGTGCCAGCAGCTCGCCTTCACGGGGGACTATTGGCTACACCTTC	CASSSPSRGTIGYTF
TRBV25-1	TRBD1	few	TRBJ1-2	TGTGCCAGCAGGGAAGACAGGGGGTACTATGGCTACACCTTC	CASREDRGYYGYTF
TRBV4-1	TRBD2	few	TRBJ2-3	TGCGCCAGCAGCGGAGCGGGACTCCGTCCGGATACGCAGTATTTT	CASSGAGLRPDTQYF
TRBV19	TRBD2	-	TRBJ2-5	TGTGCCAGTAGTCCCTACACCCTACTAGCGGGTGAAGAGACCCAGTACTTC	CASSPYTLLAGEETQYF
TRBV2	TRBD2	few	TRBJ2-7	TGTGCCAGCAGTGATTACGGACTAGCGCCCTCCTACGAGCAGTACTTC	CASSDYGLAPSYEQYF
TRBV5-4	-	-	TRBJ2-1	TGTGCCAGCAGCTTTTCCCTCAATGAGCAGTTCTTC	CASSFSLNEQFF
TRBV30	TRBD2	-	TRBJ2-5	TGTGCCTGGACCGGGGGGGCAATCCAAGAGACCCAGTACTTC	CAWTGGAIQETQYF
TRBV2	TRBD2	-	TRBJ2-1	TGTGCCAGCAGTGAGAGCGGGGACTACAATGAGCAGTTCTTC	CASSESGDYNEQFF
TRBV27	-	-	TRBJ2-5	TGTGCCAGCAGTTTACAGGGTTTCAAGACCCAGTACTTC	CASSLQGFKTQYF